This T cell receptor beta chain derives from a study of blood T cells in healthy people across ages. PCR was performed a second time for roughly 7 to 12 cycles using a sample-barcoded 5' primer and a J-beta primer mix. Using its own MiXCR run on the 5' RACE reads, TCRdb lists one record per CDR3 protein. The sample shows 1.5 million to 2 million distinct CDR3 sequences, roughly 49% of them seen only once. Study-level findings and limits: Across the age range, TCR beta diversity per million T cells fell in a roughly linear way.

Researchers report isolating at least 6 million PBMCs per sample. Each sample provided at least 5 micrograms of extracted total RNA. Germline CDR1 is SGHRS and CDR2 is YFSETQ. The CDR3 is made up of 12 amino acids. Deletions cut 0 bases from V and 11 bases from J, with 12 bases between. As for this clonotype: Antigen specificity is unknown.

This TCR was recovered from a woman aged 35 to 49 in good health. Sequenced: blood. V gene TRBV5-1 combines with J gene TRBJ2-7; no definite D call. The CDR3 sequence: CASSLDQDGKYF. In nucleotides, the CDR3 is TGCGCCAGCAGCTTGGATCAGGACGGCAAGTACTTC. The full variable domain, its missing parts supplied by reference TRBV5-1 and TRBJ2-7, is KAGVTQTPRYLIKTRGQQVTLSCSPISGHRSVSWYQQTPGQGLQFLFEYFSETQRNKGNFPGRFSGRQFSNSRSEMNVSTLELGDSALYLCASSLDQDGKYFGPGTRLTVT.